This passage covers 21 T cell receptor beta chains from one sample sequenced in a study of blood T cells in healthy people across ages. A second roughly 6 to 12 cycle PCR used barcoded and J-beta primers. Each CDR3 protein is one row after TCRdb ran MiXCR on the 5' RACE reads. Of around 780,000 distinct CDR3 sequences listed, 56% were seen once; the top ten hold under 30%. The sample was blood. All receptors come from a man aged 35-49 years in good health.

This clonotype was detected a few times. The chain combines TRBV6-2 or TRBV6-3 with TRBJ1-2; TRBD1 aligns across 7 bases. V lost 5 bases and J lost 7; bases outside the gene matches: 10. This CDR3 has 14 amino acids. Germline V lookup: CDR1 MNHEY, CDR2 SVGEGT. The CDR3 spells CASSPGTVLAGYTF. The DNA of the CDR3 is TGTGCCAGCAGTCCCGGGACAGTTCTGGCTGGCTACACCTTC.

This clonotype was picked up a small number of times. The chain carries TRBV4-3 and TRBJ2-5; D unclear. With 1 base removed from V and 0 bases from J, the gap between germline ends came to 3 bases. The germline V gene encodes CDR1 LGHNA and CDR2 YSLEER. The CDR3 is 13 amino acids. The CDR3 nucleotides are TGCGCCAGCAGCCAAGCCAACCAAGAGACCCAGTACTTC. It encodes CASSQANQETQYF.

This clonotype has more than one count but fewer than ten. The chain has TRBV20-1 and TRBJ2-5, with 11 positions matching TRBD2. The CDR3 contains 15 residues. With V trimmed by 5 bases and J by 2 bases, 7 bases remained unmatched. Germline CDR1 reads DFQATT; CDR2 reads SNEGSKA (reference sequence). CDR3 in DNA: TGCAGTGCTGGCCCCGGGACTAGCGGACAAGAGACCCAGTACTTC. Its translation is CSAGPGTSGQETQYF.

The rearrangement links TRBV4-3 to TRBJ1-4; the match to TRBD1 covers 8 bases. Germline V gives CDR1 LGHNA, CDR2 YSLEER. J was trimmed by 7 bases and V by 1 base; bases with no gene match: 11. This CDR3 spans 17 amino acids. CDR3 sequence reads: CASSQVSDRVGVEKLFF. CDR3 DNA: TGCGCCAGCAGCCAAGTATCGGACAGGGTGGGAGTTGAAAAACTGTTTTTT.

This clonotype was counted a few times. This sequence joins TRBV3-1 and TRBJ2-7; D not resolved. The germline V gene has CDR1 LGHDT and CDR2 YNNKEL (reference sequence). The CDR3 runs 14 residues. Trimming left V 0 bases short and J 0 bases short, with 6 bases between. The DNA for the CDR3 is TGTGCCAGCAGCCAAGATCGGTACTCCTACGAGCAGTACTTC. It codes for CASSQDRYSYEQYF.

V gene TRBV6-5 combines with J gene TRBJ2-2; D is ambiguous. The V gene's germline CDR1 is MNHEY and CDR2 SVGAGI. The CDR3 loop spans 14 amino acids. V was trimmed by 6 bases and J by 4 bases, leaving 12 bases between them. The DNA of the CDR3 is TGTGCCAGCAGCCCTCCGAGTAGCACCGGGGAGCTGTTTTTT. Amino acids: CASSPPSSTGELFF.

This clonotype was picked up a small number of times. The rearrangement links TRBV29-1 to TRBJ2-3; D unresolved. The CDR3 is made up of 11 amino acids. Deletions cut 6 bases from V and 3 bases from J, with 7 bases between. Per the germline V gene, CDR1 is SQVTM and CDR2 is ANQGSEA. The chain's CDR3 is CSVSRTDTQYF. CDR3 nucleotides: TGCAGCGTCAGTCGGACAGATACGCAGTATTTT.

This chain joins TRBV28 and TRBJ2-7; 8 bases are shared with TRBD2. Germline V gives CDR1 MDHEN, CDR2 SYDVKM. J lost 2 bases, V lost 4 bases, and 13 bases had no gene match. This CDR3 is built from 17 residues. The CDR3 sequence: CASSWPVGGARPYEQYF. The CDR3 coding sequence is TGTGCCAGCAGTTGGCCCGTCGGGGGGGCGCGCCCCTACGAGCAGTACTTC.

The rearrangement links TRBV18 to TRBJ2-3, with 7 bases fitting TRBD2. This CDR3 has 15 amino acids. V shed 2 bases, J shed 3 bases, and the junction held 5 bases outside the gene matches. The germline V gene encodes CDR1 KGHSH and CDR2 LQKENI. The chain's CDR3 is CASSPTASGTDTQYF. DNA of the CDR3: TGTGCCAGCTCACCAACGGCTAGCGGAACAGATACGCAGTATTTT. Combining the CDR3 with reference TRBV18 and TRBJ2-3 gives the whole variable domain NAGVMQNPRHLVRRRGQEARLRCSPMKGHSHVYWYRQLPEEGLKFMVYLQKENIIDESGMPKERFSAEFPKEGPSILRIQQVVRGDSAAYFCASSPTASGTDTQYFGPGTRLTVL.

This clonotype came up a few times. The V call is TRBV7-2, the J call TRBJ2-7; 7 nucleotides agree with TRBD1. CDR1 SGHTA and CDR2 FQGNSA come from the germline V gene. The length of the CDR3 is 14 residues. J gave up 0 bases and V 5 bases, and 4 bases lay outside the gene matches. In DNA form, the CDR3 reads TGTGCCAGCAGCCGCAGGGGGAGCTCCTACGAGCAGTACTTC. This codes for CASSRRGSSYEQYF.

Notes on this clonotype: A much larger clone lies one base from this, so it may be a read error. V and J are TRBV7-2 and TRBJ2-1; D is tentatively TRBD1 or TRBD2 (5 bases each). This CDR3 is built from 13 residues. Germline CDR1 SGHTA, CDR2 FQGNSA. Deletions cut 10 bases from V and 7 bases from J, with 17 bases between. The DNA for the CDR3 is TGTGCCACTGCGGGCAGGGCCATGAATGAGCAGTTCTTC. Translated: CATAGRAMNEQFF.

The V and J genes are TRBV28 and TRBJ2-7; D may be TRBD2 (6 bases). Germline assignment: CDR1 MDHEN and CDR2 SYDVKM. The CDR3 contains 10 residues. V lost 10 bases and J 4 bases, leaving 8 bases between the germline ends. CDR3 amino acids: CATGSYEQYF. In DNA, the CDR3 is TGTGCCACCGGGAGTTACGAGCAGTACTTC.

V and J are TRBV20-1 and TRBJ2-1, with 7 bases aligning to TRBD1. Per the germline V gene, CDR1 is DFQATT and CDR2 is SNEGSKA (reference sequence). This CDR3 is built from 14 residues. Unmatched junction bases numbered 0, after V lost 1 base and J lost 0 bases. The DNA for the CDR3 is TGCAGTGCTAGAGGGGACAGCTCCTACAATGAGCAGTTCTTC. This translates into CSARGDSSYNEQFF.

This clonotype was detected once. The V and J genes are TRBV3-1 and TRBJ2-3, with 12 bases aligning to TRBD1. The CDR3 consists of 15 residues. V gave up 5 bases and J gave up 5 bases; unmatched junction bases: 5. Germline V gene sequence: CDR1 LGHDT, CDR2 YNNKEL (reference sequence). CDR3 residues: CASSSRDRGQDTQYF. CDR3 nucleotides: TGTGCCAGCAGCAGCCGGGACAGGGGGCAAGATACGCAGTATTTT.

The CDR3 DNA sequence: TGTGCCAGCAGCTTTACACAACTAGCGGGGGATTCCTACGAGCAGTACTTC. Translated, it gives CASSFTQLAGDSYEQYF. This chain joins TRBV7-9 and TRBJ2-7, with 11 bases lining up with TRBD2. CDR1 and CDR2 (germline): SEHNR, FQNEAQ (reference sequence). The CDR3 contains 17 residues. The V segment lost 3 bases and the J segment 1 base; nucleotides outside the gene matches: 8.

The rearrangement links TRBV6-1 to TRBJ2-3; weak D call: TRBD2 (6 bases). This CDR3 is built from 18 residues. The germline V gene encodes CDR1 MNHNS and CDR2 SASEGT. V lost 7 bases, J lost 4 bases, and 27 bases lay in between. The CDR3 is CASKDLAAYLGPSDTQYF. The CDR3 bases are TGTGCCAGCAAAGATTTAGCGGCGTATCTTGGTCCGTCAGATACGCAGTATTTT.

This chain connects TRBV5-1 to TRBJ1-1; unclear D gene. The V and J ends lost 0 bases and 4 bases respectively, with 13 bases between them. This CDR3 region has 15 residues. Germline CDR1 and CDR2: SGHRS and YFSETQ. The CDR3 sequence is CASSLVGGISTEAFF. The CDR3, as DNA: TGCGCCAGCAGCTTGGTGGGAGGGATCAGCACTGAAGCTTTCTTT.

Details on this clonotype: A much larger clone is a single base away; this may be a read error. The chain is built from TRBV10-3 and TRBJ2-7; D gene unclear. The DNA end is a closer match to TRBJ2-5, so the J assignment may be wrong. Germline CDR1 reads ENHRY; CDR2 reads SYGVKD. The CDR3 is 13 amino acids. The chain's CDR3 is CAISENSLGTQYF. The CDR3 DNA is TGTGCCATCAGTGAGAACTCCCTGGGGACCCAGTACTTC.

This clonotype was seen a handful of times. A much larger clone is a single base away; this may be a read error. The rearrangement links TRBV7-7 to TRBJ2-2, with D possibly matching TRBD2 (6 bases). The germline CDR1 and CDR2 sequences are SSHAT and FNYEAQ (reference sequence). V gave up 5 bases and J gave up 5 bases, with 12 bases separating them. CDR3 size: 14 residues. CDR3 region: CASSVSGGTGELFF. CDR3 nucleotide sequence: TGTGCCAGCAGCGTAAGTGGGGGGACCGGGGAGCTGTTTTTT. Combining the CDR3 with reference TRBV7-7 and TRBJ2-2 gives the whole variable domain GAGVSQSPRYKVTKRGQDVTLRCDPISSHATLYWYQQALGQGPEFLTYFNYEAQPDKSGLPSDRFSAERPEGSISTLTIQRTEQRDSAMYRCASSVSGGTGELFFGEGSRLTVL.

V and J are TRBV7-9 and TRBJ2-5; 10 bases are shared with TRBD2. The length of the CDR3 is 18 residues. Germline loops: CDR1 SEHNR, CDR2 FQNEAQ (reference sequence). The V segment lost 2 bases and the J segment 0 bases; nucleotides outside the gene matches: 9. The CDR3 loop reads CASSLLLAGASYQETQYF. In DNA, the CDR3 is TGTGCCAGCAGCTTATTGCTAGCGGGGGCCTCGTACCAAGAGACCCAGTACTTC.

This clonotype has a handful of counts. The DNA of the CDR3 is TGTGCCAGCAGCCAACAGATTCGCGGAAAACTGTTTTTT. The encoded protein is CASSQQIRGKLFF. The chain combines TRBV12-3 or TRBV12-4 with TRBJ1-4; D is uncertain. The CDR3 has 13 residues. Trimming removed 6 bases from V and 10 bases from J, with 15 bases in between.